The 28 T cell receptor beta chains below come from one sample, sequenced in a study of HIV-infected children after antiretroviral therapy interruption. RNA-based 3' RACE libraries used unique molecular identifiers. TCRdb redid the calling of the 3' RACE reads with MiXCR, one entry per CDR3 protein. Of approximately 95,000 distinct CDR3 sequences listed, approximately 6.9% are singletons. Treatment of the sample: PENTA 11 planned treatment interruption arm or continuous ART arm. The sample here was CD45RA+ CD4+ T cells from PBMCs, pooled from several time points, taken from a donor given antiretroviral therapy, either interrupted or continuous. This sample's subset: naive CD4+ CD45RA+ CD45RO- T cells. The origin of the receptors is a pool of human donors with HIV.

This clonotype showed up many times. The chain couples TRBV29-1 to TRBJ2-7; D gene unclear. Germline V gene data show CDR1 as SQVTM and CDR2 as ANQGSEA. V was pared by 8 bases and J by 7 bases, with 21 bases between. The CDR3 has 13 amino acids. For the CDR3, the DNA is TGCAGCATCTCGGACGTTATACACGGGGAGCAGTACTTC. Translation gives CSISDVIHGEQYF.

Note on this clonotype: The junction and the germline gene differ at one end; a read error may be behind it. This chain links TRBV12-3 or TRBV12-4 with TRBJ2-4; D is possibly TRBD1 (5 bases). The CDR3 runs to 12 residues. The CDR3 coding sequence is TGTGTCAGCAGACAGTCGGGAAACATTCAGTACTTC. Protein sequence: CVSRQSGNIQYF.

This clonotype was observed many times. V gene TRBV28 combines with J gene TRBJ1-2; a weak D match, TRBD1 (5 bases). V was cut by 3 bases and J by 7 bases, with 15 bases left in between. Looked up from germline, CDR1 is MDHEN and CDR2 is SYDVKM. The CDR3 is made up of 14 amino acids. The chain's CDR3 is CASSLSARVVGYTF. The CDR3 DNA sequence: TGTGCCAGCAGTTTGTCGGCCAGGGTGGTTGGCTACACCTTC.

This clonotype was seen at least ten times. The V gene is TRBV7-2, the J gene TRBJ2-5, with TRBD2 matching over 11 bases. The CDR3 totals 16 residues. Germline V gene sequence: CDR1 SGHTA, CDR2 FQGNSA. V lost 5 bases to trimming and J lost 6 bases; unmatched junction nucleotides: 11. CDR3 in amino acids: CASSEGSGRARKTQYF. CDR3 in DNA: TGTGCCAGCAGCGAGGGTAGCGGGAGGGCCAGGAAGACCCAGTACTTC.

This clonotype was counted ten times or more. The chain is built from TRBV6-6 and TRBJ1-5; D ambiguous. The CDR3 has 15 residues. The V end was cut by 0 bases, the J end by 0 bases, with 6 bases between. Germline CDR1 is MNHNY and CDR2 is SVGAGI (reference sequence). CDR3 in DNA: TGTGCCAGCAGTTACTCTGGGGATAGCAATCAGCCCCAGCATTTT. Protein sequence: CASSYSGDSNQPQHF.

This clonotype was seen at least ten times. The chain has TRBV3-1 and TRBJ2-5; 7 nucleotides agree with TRBD1. CDR1 and CDR2 (germline): LGHDT, YNNKEL (reference sequence). The CDR3 sequence is 16 residues long. The V segment lost 4 bases and the J segment 0 bases; nucleotides outside the gene matches: 8. CDR3 protein: CASSLAGDSYQETQYF. For the CDR3, the DNA is TGTGCCAGCAGCCTAGCAGGGGACAGTTACCAAGAGACCCAGTACTTC.

This clonotype was detected many times. This chain links TRBV6-6 with TRBJ2-2; TRBD1 agrees at 8 bases. The CDR3 runs to 17 residues. V shed 2 bases and J 1 base; nucleotides not matched to a gene: 6. Per germline, CDR1 MNHNY and CDR2 SVGAGI (reference sequence). The CDR3: CASSYPSGTGNTGELFF. The CDR3 bases are TGTGCCAGCAGTTACCCTTCCGGGACAGGGAACACCGGGGAGCTGTTTTTT.

This clonotype has a count of ten or more. This chain links TRBV9 with TRBJ2-3; 9 positions match TRBD2. The germline V gene encodes CDR1 SGDLS and CDR2 YYNGEE. The CDR3 totals 16 residues. V lost 0 bases and J lost 1; bases outside the gene matches: 3. CDR3 sequence reads: CASSVEAGGRTDTQYF. The CDR3 DNA reads TGTGCCAGCAGCGTAGAAGCGGGGGGACGCACAGATACGCAGTATTTT.

This clonotype was seen ten or more times. The J gene is TRBJ1-4, the V gene TRBV18, with 7 bases aligning to TRBD1. The CDR3 totals 14 residues. V was pared by 4 bases and J by 7 bases, with 6 bases of the junction left unmatched. Germline CDR1 KGHSH, CDR2 LQKENI. Here the CDR3 reads CASSQQGISEKLFF. The CDR3 nucleotides read TGTGCCAGCTCACAACAGGGGATCTCTGAAAAACTGTTTTTT.

The chain employs TRBV5-1 and TRBJ2-5, with TRBD1 matching 7 bases. The CDR3 contains 14 residues. V dropped 4 bases and J dropped 4; count of bases not matched to a gene: 7. CDR1 SGHRS and CDR2 YFSETQ come from the germline V gene. The CDR3 DNA follows: TGCGCCAGCAGCCCCCGACAGGGTTTAGAGACCCAGTACTTC. Protein sequence: CASSPRQGLETQYF.

This clonotype showed up just a few times. The chain has TRBV5-1 and TRBJ1-6, with D possibly being TRBD1 (6 bases). The CDR3 contains 15 residues. Trimming stripped 5 bases from V and 9 bases from J, with 18 bases between. The germline gives CDR1 SGHRS, CDR2 YFSETQ. The CDR3 bases are TGCGCCAGCAGGCCTGACCCGGGACAATTTTCACCCCTCCACTTT. This encodes CASRPDPGQFSPLHF.

This clonotype has ten or more counts. The chain uses TRBV19 and TRBJ2-7, with D perhaps matching TRBD1 (6 bases). CDR1 and CDR2 from the germline V gene are LNHDA and SQIVND (reference sequence). The CDR3 is 14 amino acids. The V end was cut by 5 bases, the J end by 5 bases, with 16 bases between. CDR3 in DNA: TGTGCCAGTAGTGCCCGACAGGCCAGGGACGAGCAGTACTTC. Translation: CASSARQARDEQYF.

This clonotype was seen ten or more times. The rearrangement uses TRBV20-1 and TRBJ2-1; D is undetermined. Germline lookup yields CDR1 DFQATT and CDR2 SNEGSKA (reference sequence). This CDR3 contains 11 residues. V was clipped by 6 bases and J by 7 bases, with 10 bases between them. For the CDR3, the DNA is TGCAGTGCCCTTATCAGGAATGAGCAGTTCTTC. Its translation: CSALIRNEQFF.

Here the CDR3 DNA reads TGTGCCAGCAGTCCCTCTTGGGCAAGCCAAGAGACCCAGTACTTC. Its translation is CASSPSWASQETQYF. The rearrangement joins TRBV6-2 or TRBV6-3 to TRBJ2-5; D gene ambiguous. The CDR3 has 15 residues. The germline V gene encodes CDR1 MNHEY and CDR2 SVGEGT. V dropped 5 bases and J dropped 1 base, with 14 bases sitting between them.

This chain connects TRBV5-1 to TRBJ1-1; 7 nucleotides align to TRBD1. V dropped 4 bases and J dropped 4; count of bases not matched to a gene: 10. CDR1 and CDR2 from the germline V gene are SGHRS and YFSETQ. This CDR3 contains 15 residues. The CDR3 sequence: CASSPGGRGGTEAFF. In DNA, the CDR3 is TGCGCCAGCAGCCCCGGAGGCAGGGGGGGCACTGAAGCTTTCTTT.

This clonotype was counted between two and nine times. An end of the junction does not agree with germline; a read error may underlie this. The chain links TRBV7-7 to TRBJ2-3; D not resolved. In germline, CDR1 is SSHAT, CDR2 FNYEAQ (reference sequence). The length of the CDR3 is 14 residues. In nucleotides, the CDR3 is TGTGCTAGCAGCTTAAGGCGCAAGACCAATACGCAGTATTTT. It translates to CASSLRRKTNTQYF.

This clonotype appeared many times. The genes are TRBV12-3 or TRBV12-4 and TRBJ1-3; possible D gene TRBD1, 6 bases. The CDR3 runs to 14 residues. Trimming pared 4 bases from V and 4 bases from J, leaving 11 bases between. CDR3: CASSYNGQGNTIYF. CDR3 in DNA: TGTGCCAGCAGTTACAACGGACAGGGAAACACCATATATTTT.

Many counts were recorded for this clonotype. V gene TRBV11-2 combines with J gene TRBJ1-2; D is unclear. Between the trimmed V and J ends, which lost 6 bases and 0 bases, there was a span of 14 bases. CDR1 and CDR2 from the germline V gene are SGHAT and FQNNGV. The CDR3 is 15 amino acids. CDR3 in amino acids: CASSHVSRANYGYTF. The DNA for the CDR3 is TGTGCCAGCAGTCACGTGTCGAGAGCTAACTATGGCTACACCTTC.

This clonotype was counted at least ten times. The chain links TRBV7-2 to TRBJ1-1; 11 bases fit TRBD1. V lost 3 bases, J lost 4 bases, and 4 bases stayed unmatched. Germline CDR1 reads SGHTA; CDR2 reads FQGNSA. This CDR3 comprises 15 residues. CDR3 DNA sequence: TGTGCCAGCAGCTTCCGGACAGGGGGCGGCACTGAAGCTTTCTTT. Encoded protein: CASSFRTGGGTEAFF.

Many counts were recorded for this clonotype. The chain has TRBV12-3 or TRBV12-4 and TRBJ1-2, with 9 bases lining up with TRBD1. The trim removed 2 bases at V and 2 bases at J, leaving 6 bases unmatched. The CDR3 is 16 residues long. The DNA for the CDR3 is TGTGCCAGCAGTTTAAACAGGGGGCCGACAAACTATGGCTACACCTTC. It encodes CASSLNRGPTNYGYTF.

This clonotype was recorded at least ten times. The chain employs TRBV24-1 and TRBJ2-7, with unresolved D. Germline CDR1 KGHDR, CDR2 SFDVKD. V dropped 0 bases and J dropped 0 bases, with 8 bases sitting between them. The CDR3 runs to 15 residues. CDR3 coding DNA: TGTGCCACCAGTGATTTGGGCCCCAGCTCCTACGAGCAGTACTTC. Translating gives CATSDLGPSSYEQYF.

This chain joins TRBV6-8 and TRBJ1-5; TRBD1 matches at 10 bases. Per the germline V gene, CDR1 is MNHGY and CDR2 is SAAAGT. CDR3 size: 17 residues. V shed 5 bases, J shed 2 bases, and the junction held 9 bases outside the gene matches. The CDR3 sequence is CASSPGTGVRRNQPQHF. CDR3 nucleotide sequence: TGTGCCAGCAGTCCCGGGACAGGGGTTCGGCGCAATCAGCCCCAGCATTTT.

The rearrangement links TRBV5-4 to TRBJ2-3, with D possibly matching TRBD2 (5 bases). V lost 1 base and J lost 7, with 7 bases in between. The CDR3 spans 12 residues. Germline V gene sequence: CDR1 SGHNT, CDR2 YYREEE (reference sequence). In nucleotides, the CDR3 is TGTGCCAGCAGCTTGTCGGGGAATACGCAGTATTTT. It specifies CASSLSGNTQYF.

This clonotype was seen repeatedly, ten times or more. The chain has TRBV5-1 and TRBJ2-2; D unclear. The germline gives CDR1 SGHRS, CDR2 YFSETQ. The CDR3 length is 14 residues. Deletions cut 0 bases from V and 4 bases from J, with 7 bases between. The CDR3 loop reads CASSLGATTGELFF. The CDR3 DNA follows: TGCGCCAGCAGCTTGGGGGCCACCACCGGGGAGCTGTTTTTT.

Many counts were recorded for this clonotype. The chain uses TRBV12-3 or TRBV12-4 and TRBJ2-2; D not resolved. CDR3 length: 13 amino acids. V lost 6 bases, J lost 6 bases, and 11 bases lay in between. The CDR3 loop reads CASSLTRSGELFF. The CDR3 bases are TGTGCCAGCAGCTTGACCCGTTCCGGGGAGCTGTTTTTT.

In this sample, this clonotype turned up many times. V usage is TRBV5-1 and J usage is TRBJ2-4; tentatively, D is TRBD1 (8 bases). The CDR3 extends over 14 amino acids. Per the germline V gene, CDR1 is SGHRS and CDR2 is YFSETQ. V dropped 5 bases and J dropped 7 bases, with 16 bases sitting between them. Written as DNA, the CDR3 is TGCGCCAGCAGTTCTACAGGGGGGGCGAACATTCAGTACTTC. Its protein product is CASSSTGGANIQYF.

This clonotype showed up many times. The chain uses TRBV24-1 and TRBJ2-1, with D perhaps matching TRBD2 (6 bases). V dropped 9 bases and J dropped 3 bases, with 11 bases sitting between them. CDR3 size: 13 residues. CDR1 KGHDR and CDR2 SFDVKD come from the germline V gene. This CDR3 reads CATAGRLYNEQFF. CDR3 bases: TGTGCCACCGCGGGACGCCTCTACAATGAGCAGTTCTTC.

This clonotype was seen repeatedly, ten times or more. The V gene is TRBV11-3, the J gene TRBJ2-1; possibly TRBD2 for D (6 bases). The CDR3 runs 16 residues. Germline loops: CDR1 SGHNT, CDR2 YENEEA. V lost 1 base, J lost 1 base, and 11 bases lay in between. Here the CDR3 DNA reads TGTGCCAGCAGCTTAGTCTTTGGGACTTCCTACAATGAGCAGTTCTTC. This translates into CASSLVFGTSYNEQFF.